These T cell receptor beta chains were read from a single sample in a study of post-analysis software for immune sequencing data. Each CDR3 protein gets one entry after TCRdb re-called the PCR reads with MiXCR. The sample yields 800,000 to 950,000 distinct CDR3 sequences, approximately 50% seen once. The source material was blood. The receptors here all came from a girl between 10 and 17 years old with multiple sclerosis. Each CDR3 is given with its conserved first and last residue. The listing skips clone size in some rows; elsewhere it reads once, few, many or a size class.

J gene,CDR3 length,V gene,clone size,CDR3 protein
TRBJ2-1,13,TRBV29-1,-,CSVVGRLTDEQFF
TRBJ1-1,14,TRBV29-1,-,CSVEEGQLNTEAFF
TRBJ2-6,18,TRBV3-1,-,CASSPRSGATSGANVLTF
-,14,TRBV29-1,-,CSVVKAGASYEQYF
TRBJ1-1,17,TRBV20-1,-,CSASQYRGMGQRGKAFF
TRBJ2-1,16,TRBV6-1,once,CASSLNEAPSYNEQFF
TRBJ2-3,16,TRBV6-6,-,CASSYPTGGNTDTQYF
TRBJ2-1,13,TRBV29-1,-,CSAGLAGTNEQFF
TRBJ1-1,15,TRBV27,-,CASSIGLVMNTEAFF
TRBJ1-2,13,TRBV29-1,-,CSVLPGQGNGYTF
TRBJ1-1,13,TRBV25-1,-,CASSPETGTEAFF
TRBJ2-7,13,TRBV20-1,-,CSARRDRNYEQYF
TRBJ1-2,15,TRBV6-5,-,CASSDSAGEYYGYTF
TRBJ2-7,13,TRBV29-1,few,CSVQTGDSYEQYF
TRBJ2-3,17,TRBV7-3,-,CASSLTPGLANTDTQYF
TRBJ2-7,18,TRBV6-5,once,CASSYPFSSGRASYEQYF
TRBJ2-1,16,TRBV5-1,-,CASSFSSGNSYNEQFF
TRBJ2-1,18,TRBV27,few,CASSVGLAGGNSYNEQFF
TRBJ2-1,15,TRBV7-3,-,CASSLIRGLYNEQFF
TRBJ2-5,13,TRBV2,few,CASSDDLQDTQYF
TRBJ2-5,12,TRBV20-1,few,CSAREAQETQYF
-,16,TRBV10-3,-,CAISEFGTSGQETQFF
TRBJ2-1,13,TRBV20-1,-,CSASWTSGNEQFF
TRBJ1-5,15,TRBV6-5,-,CASRAFTLSNQPQHF
TRBJ2-3,14,TRBV6-5,-,CASKWAQLTDTQYF
TRBJ2-1,15,TRBV20-1,-,CSARAGSGINNEQFF
TRBJ2-3,15,TRBV6-5,-,CASSYRTSLADTQYF
TRBJ2-7,14,TRBV6-5,few,CASSQQGSSYEQYF
TRBJ2-3,13,TRBV7-3,-,CASNPPSTDTQYF
TRBJ1-1,15,TRBV20-1,once,CSAIRPQGSNTEAFF
TRBJ2-7,13,TRBV29-1,-,CSVEDTNSYEQYF
TRBJ2-1,15,TRBV14,few,CASSPLAGGPVEQFF
TRBJ1-6,16,TRBV7-8,-,CASSPHTLTYNSPLHF
TRBJ1-4,13,TRBV20-1,-,CSAPGATNEKLFF
TRBJ2-3,13,TRBV3-1,few,CASSQGPPRSQYF
TRBJ2-7,14,TRBV29-1,-,CSVEDRGRGREQYF
TRBJ2-3,13,TRBV10-3,-,CASGGASTDTQYF
TRBJ1-1,12,TRBV6-6,-,CASTGSYTEAFF
TRBJ1-6,16,TRBV20-1,-,CSARGEGGRGRGPLHF
TRBJ2-5,15,TRBV12-3/TRBV12-4,-,CASSSHSGRGETQYF
TRBJ2-1,14,TRBV14,-,CASSQESRVNEQFF
TRBJ2-3,16,TRBV20-1,few,CSASIGLAANTDTQYF
TRBJ2-1,17,TRBV7-2,once,CASSLEGSMEGYNEQFF
TRBJ1-2,12,TRBV29-1,-,CSVGQGGGGYTF